This is a list of T cell receptor beta chains from one sample in a study of neurological immune-mediated disorders. TCRdb analysed the 5' RACE reads with MiXCR anew, one entry per CDR3 protein. The sample holds 66,000 or so distinct CDR3 sequences, around 5.5% seen once. The sample taken for sequencing was PBMCs. Receptor source: a woman younger than 45 with multiple sclerosis. CDR3s include the opening cysteine and the closing phenylalanine or tryptophan. Each record gives: clone size, J gene, D gene, V gene, CDR3 protein, CDR3 DNA. D genes are given only for firm matches. Where a row states a size, it is once, few, many or the class of an expanded clone; other rows omit it.

clone size: many
J gene: TRBJ2-1
D gene: .
V gene: TRBV20-1
CDR3 protein: CSASPLMPGHRNNEQFF
CDR3 DNA: TGCAGTGCAAGTCCTCTCATGCCGGGACATCGAAACAATGAGCAGTTCTTC

clone size: .
J gene: TRBJ2-3
D gene: TRBD1
V gene: TRBV6-2/TRBV6-3
CDR3 protein: CASSYSGTGADTQYF
CDR3 DNA: TGTGCCAGCAGTTACTCGGGGACAGGGGCAGATACGCAGTATTTT

clone size: many
J gene: TRBJ2-5
D gene: .
V gene: TRBV29-1
CDR3 protein: CSVVSGFQETQYF
CDR3 DNA: TGCAGCGTTGTATCCGGGTTCCAAGAGACCCAGTACTTC

clone size: .
J gene: TRBJ1-5
D gene: TRBD1
V gene: TRBV20-1
CDR3 protein: CSATKGQGAFQPQNF
CDR3 DNA: TGCAGTGCTACTAAGGGACAGGGGGCATTTCAGCCCCAGAATTTT

clone size: many
J gene: TRBJ2-5
D gene: .
V gene: TRBV20-1
CDR3 protein: CSANRGKQETQYF
CDR3 DNA: TGCAGTGCTAATAGGGGTAAACAAGAGACCCAGTACTTC

clone size: many
J gene: TRBJ2-1
D gene: .
V gene: TRBV20-1
CDR3 protein: CSAPNEQFF
CDR3 DNA: TGCAGTGCTCCAAATGAGCAGTTCTTC

clone size: many
J gene: TRBJ1-5
D gene: .
V gene: TRBV10-3
CDR3 protein: CATLGRPDQPQHF
CDR3 DNA: TGTGCCACCCTGGGACGTCCTGATCAGCCCCAGCATTTT

clone size: .
J gene: TRBJ1-3
D gene: .
V gene: TRBV20-1
CDR3 protein: CSARQGAAPRGNTIYF
CDR3 DNA: TGCAGTGCTAGACAAGGGGCGGCCCCGAGAGGAAACACCATATATTTT

clone size: .
J gene: TRBJ2-2
D gene: TRBD2
V gene: TRBV20-1
CDR3 protein: CSARDAGANTGELFF
CDR3 DNA: TGCAGTGCTAGAGATGCGGGAGCGAACACCGGGGAGCTGTTTTTT

clone size: many
J gene: TRBJ2-2
D gene: TRBD2
V gene: TRBV30
CDR3 protein: CAWGSGGVTGELFF
CDR3 DNA: TGTGCCTGGGGAAGCGGGGGGGTAACCGGGGAGCTGTTTTTT

clone size: few
J gene: TRBJ2-5
D gene: TRBD2
V gene: TRBV3-1
CDR3 protein: CASSLRLAGKETQYF
CDR3 DNA: TGTGCCAGCAGCCTTCGACTAGCGGGGAAAGAGACCCAGTACTTC

clone size: many
J gene: TRBJ2-7
D gene: .
V gene: TRBV9
CDR3 protein: CASSVGEGGKYEQYF
CDR3 DNA: TGTGCCAGCAGCGTAGGGGAAGGAGGGAAGTACGAGCAGTACTTC

clone size: many
J gene: TRBJ1-2
D gene: .
V gene: TRBV5-1
CDR3 protein: CATLNGYTF
CDR3 DNA: TGCGCCACCCTCAATGGCTACACCTTC

clone size: .
J gene: TRBJ2-7
D gene: TRBD2
V gene: TRBV4-1
CDR3 protein: CASSQTIQGAGGTYEQYF
CDR3 DNA: TGCGCCAGCAGCCAGACTATCCAGGGAGCGGGGGGTACTTACGAGCAGTACTTC

clone size: many
J gene: TRBJ1-2
D gene: TRBD1
V gene: TRBV5-1
CDR3 protein: CASSLGTGGYYGYTF
CDR3 DNA: TGCGCCAGCAGCTTGGGGACAGGGGGCTACTATGGCTACACCTTC

clone size: many
J gene: TRBJ2-5
D gene: .
V gene: TRBV2
CDR3 protein: CASSTGQLRSETQYF
CDR3 DNA: TGTGCCAGCAGTACCGGACAGTTAAGGTCAGAGACCCAGTACTTC

clone size: many
J gene: TRBJ1-2
D gene: TRBD1
V gene: TRBV7-8
CDR3 protein: CASSPVVTGQSLVHYGYTF
CDR3 DNA: TGTGCCAGCAGCCCGGTGGTAACGGGACAGAGCCTTGTGCACTATGGCTACACCTTC

clone size: many
J gene: TRBJ2-3
D gene: TRBD2
V gene: TRBV10-3
CDR3 protein: CATRTSGVTDTQYF
CDR3 DNA: TGTGCCACCCGGACTAGCGGGGTTACAGATACGCAGTATTTT

clone size: many
J gene: TRBJ2-4
D gene: TRBD2
V gene: TRBV5-1
CDR3 protein: CASSLDSGGLNIQYF
CDR3 DNA: TGCGCCAGCAGCTTGGATAGCGGGGGACTCAACATTCAGTACTTC

clone size: .
J gene: TRBJ1-4
D gene: .
V gene: TRBV6-2/TRBV6-3
CDR3 protein: CASSRRWFRGEKLFF
CDR3 DNA: TGTGCCAGCAGTCGCCGGTGGTTCAGAGGTGAAAAACTGTTTTTT

clone size: many
J gene: TRBJ2-7
D gene: TRBD1
V gene: TRBV27
CDR3 protein: CASSLGTEFSEQYF
CDR3 DNA: TGTGCCAGCAGTTTAGGGACAGAATTTAGCGAGCAGTACTTC

clone size: few
J gene: TRBJ2-3
D gene: .
V gene: TRBV21-1
CDR3 protein: CASRKADTQYF
CDR3 DNA: TGTGCCAGCAGAAAGGCAGATACGCAGTATTTT

clone size: many
J gene: TRBJ1-5
D gene: .
V gene: TRBV12-3/TRBV12-4
CDR3 protein: CASSSGVEQPQHF
CDR3 DNA: TGTGCCAGCAGTTCGGGGGTAGAACAGCCCCAGCATTTT

clone size: many
J gene: TRBJ2-2
D gene: .
V gene: TRBV7-2
CDR3 protein: CASSLEWGWRFRAGELFF
CDR3 DNA: TGTGCCAGCAGCTTAGAGTGGGGCTGGAGGTTTAGGGCCGGGGAGCTGTTTTTT

clone size: many
J gene: TRBJ1-4
D gene: .
V gene: TRBV19
CDR3 protein: CASSKGESYNEKLFF
CDR3 DNA: TGTGCCAGTAGTAAGGGCGAATCTTATAATGAAAAACTGTTTTTT

clone size: many
J gene: TRBJ2-7
D gene: .
V gene: TRBV2
CDR3 protein: CASSVYGARAEQYF
CDR3 DNA: TGTGCCAGCAGTGTGTACGGGGCCAGGGCCGAGCAGTACTTC

clone size: .
J gene: TRBJ1-5
D gene: .
V gene: TRBV13
CDR3 protein: CASSPGENF
CDR3 DNA: TGTGCCAGCAGCCCCGGGGAGAATTTT

clone size: .
J gene: TRBJ2-5
D gene: .
V gene: TRBV7-9
CDR3 protein: CASSLGARGLQETQYF
CDR3 DNA: TGTGCCAGCAGCTTAGGGGCCAGGGGACTGCAAGAGACCCAGTACTTC

clone size: many
J gene: TRBJ2-6
D gene: .
V gene: TRBV11-1
CDR3 protein: CASSQNSDLTF
CDR3 DNA: TGTGCCAGCAGCCAAAATAGTGACCTGACTTTC

clone size: .
J gene: TRBJ2-5
D gene: .
V gene: TRBV5-5
CDR3 protein: CASSLMSGNSVETQYF
CDR3 DNA: TGTGCCAGCAGCTTGATGAGCGGAAACTCGGTAGAGACCCAGTACTTC

clone size: many
J gene: TRBJ1-1
D gene: .
V gene: TRBV10-3
CDR3 protein: CAIRHAENTEAFF
CDR3 DNA: TGTGCCATCAGGCACGCCGAAAACACTGAAGCTTTCTTT

clone size: .
J gene: TRBJ2-6
D gene: .
V gene: TRBV12-3/TRBV12-4
CDR3 protein: CASSFISGANVLTF
CDR3 DNA: TGTGCCAGCAGTTTTATATCTGGGGCCAACGTCCTGACTTTC

clone size: many
J gene: TRBJ2-7
D gene: .
V gene: TRBV5-1
CDR3 protein: CASRQEGADEQYF
CDR3 DNA: TGCGCCAGCAGACAGGAAGGTGCAGACGAGCAGTACTTC

clone size: many
J gene: TRBJ2-5
D gene: .
V gene: TRBV3-1
CDR3 protein: CASSPGETQYF
CDR3 DNA: TGTGCCAGCAGCCCCGGAGAGACCCAGTACTTC

clone size: medium-sized
J gene: TRBJ2-1
D gene: TRBD2
V gene: TRBV10-3
CDR3 protein: CAIGGTSGGENEQFF
CDR3 DNA: TGTGCCATCGGGGGGACTAGCGGGGGCGAGAATGAGCAGTTCTTC

clone size: many
J gene: TRBJ1-5
D gene: .
V gene: TRBV6-5
CDR3 protein: CASREESNQPQNF
CDR3 DNA: TGTGCCAGCAGAGAGGAGAGCAATCAGCCCCAGAATTTT

clone size: .
J gene: TRBJ1-2
D gene: .
V gene: TRBV5-1
CDR3 protein: CASSSPGLNYGYTF
CDR3 DNA: TGCGCCAGCAGCTCTCCGGGCCTCAACTATGGCTACACCTTC

clone size: .
J gene: TRBJ1-5
D gene: .
V gene: TRBV5-8
CDR3 protein: CASSPADSQPQHF
CDR3 DNA: TGTGCCAGCAGCCCTGCCGACAGTCAGCCCCAGCATTTT

clone size: .
J gene: TRBJ2-7
D gene: TRBD1
V gene: TRBV7-9
CDR3 protein: CASSLEWDSYEQYF
CDR3 DNA: TGTGCCAGCAGCTTAGAATGGGACAGCTACGAGCAGTACTTC

clone size: many
J gene: TRBJ2-5
D gene: .
V gene: TRBV5-1
CDR3 protein: CASSLSPQETQYF
CDR3 DNA: TGCGCCAGCAGCTTGAGTCCCCAAGAGACCCAGTACTTC

clone size: many
J gene: TRBJ1-1
D gene: .
V gene: TRBV10-3
CDR3 protein: CAAWGDSEAFF
CDR3 DNA: TGTGCCGCCTGGGGCGACAGTGAAGCTTTCTTT

clone size: .
J gene: TRBJ2-7
D gene: TRBD2
V gene: TRBV7-3
CDR3 protein: CASSSRTSSGSYEQYF
CDR3 DNA: TGTGCCAGCAGCTCACGGACTAGCTCAGGCTCCTACGAGCAGTACTTC